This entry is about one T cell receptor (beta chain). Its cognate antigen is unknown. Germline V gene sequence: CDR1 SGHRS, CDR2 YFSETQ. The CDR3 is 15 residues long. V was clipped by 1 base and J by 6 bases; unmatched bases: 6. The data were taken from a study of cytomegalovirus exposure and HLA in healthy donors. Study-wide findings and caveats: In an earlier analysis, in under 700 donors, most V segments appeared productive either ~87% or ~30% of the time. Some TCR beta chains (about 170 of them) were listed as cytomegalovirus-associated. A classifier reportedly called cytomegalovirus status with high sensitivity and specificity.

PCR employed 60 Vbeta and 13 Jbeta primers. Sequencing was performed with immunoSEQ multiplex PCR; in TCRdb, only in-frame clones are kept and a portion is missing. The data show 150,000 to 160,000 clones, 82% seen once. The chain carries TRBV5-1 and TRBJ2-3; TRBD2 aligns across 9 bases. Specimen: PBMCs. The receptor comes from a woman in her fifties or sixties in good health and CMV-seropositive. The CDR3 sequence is CASSLWGSGGDTQYF. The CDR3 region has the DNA TGCGCCAGCAGCTTGTGGGGTAGCGGGGGTGATACGCAGTATTTT.